This TCR beta chain was observed in a study of cytomegalovirus exposure and HLA in healthy donors. General study results and limits: Data from an earlier analysis indicated that most TCR beta V segments were productive either about 90% or about 30% of the time. Most CMV-associated TCR beta chains were later found to appear HLA-restricted. Reports credit the classifier with highly specific, highly sensitive diagnosis of cytomegalovirus status.

With 5 bases removed from V and 5 bases from J, the gap between germline ends came to 16 bases. The CDR3 consists of 14 residues. CDR1 is LNHDA and CDR2 is SQIVND in the germline V gene (reference sequence). With 60 Vbeta and 13 Jbeta primers, the PCR was carried out. Sequencing used immunoSEQ multiplex PCR; TCRdb keeps in-frame clones, though not all of them. This sample has roughly 120,000 clones, with 81% found just once. Points on this clone: What it binds is unknown.

The chain couples TRBV19 to TRBJ2-7; D might be TRBD1 (6 bases). The sequenced material came from PBMCs. The sequence came from a woman under 40 in good health and CMV-seronegative. CDR3 DNA sequence: TGTGCCAGTAGTGCTAACCTCCGGGACAACGAGCAGTACTTC. Amino acid sequence: CASSANLRDNEQYF.